The present TCR beta chain was sequenced within a study of human T cells and chemical hapten exposure. Study details: Patches with 0.01% DPC went on the upper back, and the tests were read at 6 days.

TCRdb re-called the RACE reads through MiXCR, storing one row per CDR3 protein. This table holds about 180,000 distinct CDR3 sequences, nearly 30% found once. Note on this clonotype: What it binds is unknown.

The time point is: pre-sensitization, week 0. Stated treatment: therapeutic diphenylcyclopropenone sensitization with weekly scalp DPC. Overall study results and limits: The immune response of these alopecia patients might not match healthy individuals'.

The material was whole blood, obtained in connection with sensitization to the hapten diphenylcyclopropenone (DPC). This clonotype originated in a woman in her thirties with alopecia areata. Some clones in this sample may be carry-over from other donors' samples.

This CDR3 reads CASSLIQGTYEQYF. The CDR3 region has the DNA TGTGCCAGCAGTTTAATTCAGGGAACCTACGAGCAGTACTTC. The J gene is TRBJ2-7, the V gene TRBV28; weak D call: TRBD1 (5 bases). Trimming left V 2 bases short and J 2 bases short, with 10 bases between. Germline V gene lookup returns CDR1 MDHEN and CDR2 SYDVKM. This CDR3 spans 14 amino acids.